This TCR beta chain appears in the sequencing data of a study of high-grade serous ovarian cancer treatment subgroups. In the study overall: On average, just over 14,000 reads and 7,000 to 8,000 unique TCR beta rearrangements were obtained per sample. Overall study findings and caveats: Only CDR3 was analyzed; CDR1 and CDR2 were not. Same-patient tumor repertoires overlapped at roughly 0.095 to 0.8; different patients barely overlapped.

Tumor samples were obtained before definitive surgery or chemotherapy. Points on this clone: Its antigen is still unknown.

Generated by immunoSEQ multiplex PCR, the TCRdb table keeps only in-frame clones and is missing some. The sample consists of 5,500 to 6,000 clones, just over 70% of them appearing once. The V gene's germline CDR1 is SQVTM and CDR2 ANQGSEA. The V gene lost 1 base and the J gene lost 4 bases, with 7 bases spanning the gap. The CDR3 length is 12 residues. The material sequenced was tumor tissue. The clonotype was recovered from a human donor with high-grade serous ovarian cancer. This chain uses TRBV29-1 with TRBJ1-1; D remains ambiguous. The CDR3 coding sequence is TGCAGCGTTGAAGCAGGTATCACTGAAGCTTTCTTT. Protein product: CSVEAGITEAFF.